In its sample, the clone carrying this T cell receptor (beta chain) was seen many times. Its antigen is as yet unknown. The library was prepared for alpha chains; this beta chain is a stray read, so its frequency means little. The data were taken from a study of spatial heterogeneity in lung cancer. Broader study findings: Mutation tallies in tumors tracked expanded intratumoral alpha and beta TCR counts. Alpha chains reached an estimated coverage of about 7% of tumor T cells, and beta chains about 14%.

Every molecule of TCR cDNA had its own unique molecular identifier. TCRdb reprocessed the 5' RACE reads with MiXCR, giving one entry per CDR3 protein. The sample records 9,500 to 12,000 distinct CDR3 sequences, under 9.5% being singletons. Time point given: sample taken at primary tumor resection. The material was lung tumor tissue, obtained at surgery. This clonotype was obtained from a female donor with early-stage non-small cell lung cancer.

CDR3 protein: CASSPGQGDEQYF. In nucleotides, the CDR3 is TGTGCCAGCAGCCCGGGACAGGGGGACGAGCAGTACTTC. The chain uses TRBV14 and TRBJ2-7, with 11 bases matching TRBD1. Trimming cost V 4 bases and J 5 bases; bases outside gene matches: 1. The germline CDR1 and CDR2 sequences are SGHDN and FVKESK. This CDR3 comprises 13 residues.